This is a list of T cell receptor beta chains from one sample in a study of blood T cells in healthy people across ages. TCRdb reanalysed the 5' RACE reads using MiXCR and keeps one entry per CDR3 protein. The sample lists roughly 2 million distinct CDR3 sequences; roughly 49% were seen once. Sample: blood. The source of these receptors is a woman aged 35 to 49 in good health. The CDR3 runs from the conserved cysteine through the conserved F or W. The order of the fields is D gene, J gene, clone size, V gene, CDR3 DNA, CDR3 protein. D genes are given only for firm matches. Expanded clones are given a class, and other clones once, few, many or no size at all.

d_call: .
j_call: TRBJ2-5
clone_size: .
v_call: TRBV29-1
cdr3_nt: TGCAGCGTTGGCTCCACACCCCGGTACAAAGAGACCCAGTACTTC
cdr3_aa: CSVGSTPRYKETQYF

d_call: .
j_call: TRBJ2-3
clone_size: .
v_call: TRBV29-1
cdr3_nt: TGCAGCGGCGCAGGGGGGGCAGATGCGCAGTATTTT
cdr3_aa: CSGAGGADAQYF

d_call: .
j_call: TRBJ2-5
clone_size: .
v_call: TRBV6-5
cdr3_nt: TGTGCCAGCAGTTACGTTGCAGGTGGTGGAGGCCAAGAGACCCAGTACTTC
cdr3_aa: CASSYVAGGGGQETQYF

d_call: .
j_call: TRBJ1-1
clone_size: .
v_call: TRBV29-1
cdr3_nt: TGCAGCGGAGGGGGGCACAACACTGAAGCTTTCTTT
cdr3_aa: CSGGGHNTEAFF

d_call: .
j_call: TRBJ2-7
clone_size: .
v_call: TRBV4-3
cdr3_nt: TGCGCCAGCAGCCAAGGTATAGGGGTCCACGAGCAGTACTTC
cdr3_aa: CASSQGIGVHEQYF

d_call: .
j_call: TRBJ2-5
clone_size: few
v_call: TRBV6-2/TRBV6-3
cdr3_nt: TGTGCCAGCAGGCTAGGAGGGGGCAAACAAGAGACCCAGTACTTC
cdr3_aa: CASRLGGGKQETQYF

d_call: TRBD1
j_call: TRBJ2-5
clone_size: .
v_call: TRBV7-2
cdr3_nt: TGTGCCAGCAGAGAAGGGGACAGGGAATCCTGCAATGAGCAGTACTTC
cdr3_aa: CASREGDRESCNEQYF

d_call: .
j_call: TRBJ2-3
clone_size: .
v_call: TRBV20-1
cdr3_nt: TGCAGTGCTAGTCGGACACTAAGCACAGATACGCAGTATTTT
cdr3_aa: CSASRTLSTDTQYF

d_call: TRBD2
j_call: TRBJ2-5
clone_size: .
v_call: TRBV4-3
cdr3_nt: TGCGCCAGCAGCCAAGGGACTAGCGGGGTGGAGACCCAGTACTTC
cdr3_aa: CASSQGTSGVETQYF

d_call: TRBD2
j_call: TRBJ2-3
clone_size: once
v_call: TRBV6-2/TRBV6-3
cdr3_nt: TGTGCCAGCAGTCGGACTCCCCCACTAGCGGGGGGAATAGATACGCAGTATTTT
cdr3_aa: CASSRTPPLAGGIDTQYF

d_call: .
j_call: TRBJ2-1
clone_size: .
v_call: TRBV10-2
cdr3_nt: TGCGCCAGCAGTGACCAGGGACGCTACAATGAGCAGTTCTTC
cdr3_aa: CASSDQGRYNEQFF

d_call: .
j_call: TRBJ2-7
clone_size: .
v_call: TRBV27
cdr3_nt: TGTGCCAGCAGGTCCAGGGCCTATTACGAGCAGTACTTC
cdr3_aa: CASRSRAYYEQYF

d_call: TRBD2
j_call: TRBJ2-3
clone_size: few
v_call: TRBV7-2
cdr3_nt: TGTGCCAGCAGCTTATTAGCGGGGGTAGCAGATACGCAGTATTTT
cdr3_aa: CASSLLAGVADTQYF

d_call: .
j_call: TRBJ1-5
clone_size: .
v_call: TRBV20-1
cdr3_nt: TGCAGTGCTAGAGGACAGAGGTACAATCAGCCCCAGCATTTT
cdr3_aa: CSARGQRYNQPQHF

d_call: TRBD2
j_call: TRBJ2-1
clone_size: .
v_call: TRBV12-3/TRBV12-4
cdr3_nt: TGTGCCAGCAGTCTGGGGACTAGCAAGTCGGAGCAGTTCTTC
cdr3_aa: CASSLGTSKSEQFF

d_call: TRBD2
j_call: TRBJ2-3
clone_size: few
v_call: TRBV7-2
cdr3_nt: TGTGCCAGCAGCTTAGTTGGCGGGGGTACGCAGTATTTT
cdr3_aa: CASSLVGGGTQYF

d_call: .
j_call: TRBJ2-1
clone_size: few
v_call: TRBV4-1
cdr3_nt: TGCGCCAGCAGCCAAGTGGGTTCGGTCGAGCAGTTCTTC
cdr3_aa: CASSQVGSVEQFF

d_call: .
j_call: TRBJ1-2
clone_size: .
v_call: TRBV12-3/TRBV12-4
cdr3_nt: TGTGCCAGCAGTGATGGACGAGTCTATGACTACACCTTC
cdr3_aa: CASSDGRVYDYTF

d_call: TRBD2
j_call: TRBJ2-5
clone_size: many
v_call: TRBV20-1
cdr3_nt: TGCAGTGCTAGAACGGGGGGGCGAGAGACCCAGTACTTC
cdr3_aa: CSARTGGRETQYF

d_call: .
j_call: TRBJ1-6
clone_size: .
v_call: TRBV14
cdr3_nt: TGTGCCAGCAGCCAAGTTCAGGGATTCTATTCACCCCTCCACTTT
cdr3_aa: CASSQVQGFYSPLHF

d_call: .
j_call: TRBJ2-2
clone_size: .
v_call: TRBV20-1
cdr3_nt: TGCAGTGCTAGACCAGACGGGACCGGGGAGCTGTTTTTT
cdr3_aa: CSARPDGTGELFF

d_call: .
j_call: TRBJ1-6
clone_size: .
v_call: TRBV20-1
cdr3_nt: TGCAGTGCCACCTCACAGGTGGCGGGGACTAATTCACCCCTCCACTTT
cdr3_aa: CSATSQVAGTNSPLHF

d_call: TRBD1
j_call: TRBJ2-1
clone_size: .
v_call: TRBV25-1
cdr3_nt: TGTGCCAGCAGTGAATCAAGCGGGACAGGGGATAGGTTACGGCAGTTCTTC
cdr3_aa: CASSESSGTGDRLRQFF

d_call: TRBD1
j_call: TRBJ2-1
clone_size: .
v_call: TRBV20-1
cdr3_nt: TGCAGTGCTTTAGCCGGGACAGTATACAATGAGCAGTTCTTC
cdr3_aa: CSALAGTVYNEQFF

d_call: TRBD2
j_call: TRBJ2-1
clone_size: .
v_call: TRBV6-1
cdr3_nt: TGTGCCAGCAGTCTTCTAGCGGGGGAGGACAATGAGCAGTTCTTC
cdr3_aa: CASSLLAGEDNEQFF

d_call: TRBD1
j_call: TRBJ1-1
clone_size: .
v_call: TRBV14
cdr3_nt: TGTGCCAGCAGCCAACCCGACAGGGGGCTTTACACTGAAGCTTTCTTT
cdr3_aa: CASSQPDRGLYTEAFF

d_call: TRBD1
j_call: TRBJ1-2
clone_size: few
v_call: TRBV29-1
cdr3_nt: TGCAGCGTGGAGAAGATGGGACAGGGGACGGGCGGCTACACCTTC
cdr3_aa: CSVEKMGQGTGGYTF

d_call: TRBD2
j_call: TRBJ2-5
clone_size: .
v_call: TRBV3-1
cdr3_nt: TGTGCCAGCAGCCGACTAGCGGGGGGGCGCCTCCAAGAGACCCAGTACTTC
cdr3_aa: CASSRLAGGRLQETQYF

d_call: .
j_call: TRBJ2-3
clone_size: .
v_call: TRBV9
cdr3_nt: TGTGCCAGCAGCGTAGAGACCTTCGCAGATACGCAGTATTTT
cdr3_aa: CASSVETFADTQYF

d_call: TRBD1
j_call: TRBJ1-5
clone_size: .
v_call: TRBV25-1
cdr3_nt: TGTGCCAGCAGTGAGCACAGGGGGCCCCCCCAGCATTTT
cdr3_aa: CASSEHRGPPQHF

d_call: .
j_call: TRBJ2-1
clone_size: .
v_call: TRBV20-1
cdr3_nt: TGCAGTGCTCCCCCACTTAGGGGGAACTACAATGAGCAGTTCTTC
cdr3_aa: CSAPPLRGNYNEQFF

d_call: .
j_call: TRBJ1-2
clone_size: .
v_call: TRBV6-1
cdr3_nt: TGTGCCAGCGGATTACTAGGGGGCTACACCTTC
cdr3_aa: CASGLLGGYTF

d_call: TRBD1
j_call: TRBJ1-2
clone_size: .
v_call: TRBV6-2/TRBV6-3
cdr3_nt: TGCGCCAGCAGCCCAGTCCAGGGGGCGGGCTATGGCTACACCTTC
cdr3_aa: CASSPVQGAGYGYTF

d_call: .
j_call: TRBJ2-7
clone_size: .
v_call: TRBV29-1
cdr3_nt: TGCAGCGTTGATCGCCCCGGGGGCCACGGGCAGTACTTC
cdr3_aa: CSVDRPGGHGQYF

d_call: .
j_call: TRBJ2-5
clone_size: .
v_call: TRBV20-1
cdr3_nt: TGCAGTGCTAGATATCTTGGCTCTAAAGAGACCCAGTACTTC
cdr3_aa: CSARYLGSKETQYF

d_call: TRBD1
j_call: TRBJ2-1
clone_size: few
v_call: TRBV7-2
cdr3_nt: TGTGCCAGCAGGAGACAGGGGGCGGTCTACAATGAGCAGTTCTTC
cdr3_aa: CASRRQGAVYNEQFF

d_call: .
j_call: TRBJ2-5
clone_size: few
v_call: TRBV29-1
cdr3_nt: TGCAGCGTTGAAAGGGGTAGAGGGGAGACCCAGTACTTC
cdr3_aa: CSVERGRGETQYF

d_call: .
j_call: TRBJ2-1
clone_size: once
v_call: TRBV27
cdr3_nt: TGTGCCAGCAGTTTTGGGGGGGGCCATAGGAATGAGCAGTTCTTC
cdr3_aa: CASSFGGGHRNEQFF

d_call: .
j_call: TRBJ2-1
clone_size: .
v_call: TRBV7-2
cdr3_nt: TGTGCCAGCCTGGGTATAAACAATGAGCAGTTCTTC
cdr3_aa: CASLGINNEQFF

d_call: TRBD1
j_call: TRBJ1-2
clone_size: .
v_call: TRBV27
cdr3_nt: TGTGCCAGCAGTTTGGACGCAGAGGGGGCTTATGGCTACACCTTC
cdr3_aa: CASSLDAEGAYGYTF

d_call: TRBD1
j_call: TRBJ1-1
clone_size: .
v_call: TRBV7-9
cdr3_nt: TGTGCCAGCAGCCCCGGAGGGGGCGCCGGCACTGAAGCTTTCTTT
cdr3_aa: CASSPGGGAGTEAFF

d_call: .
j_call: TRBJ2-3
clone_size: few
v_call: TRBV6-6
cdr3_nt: TGTGCCAGCAGTTCAGGGGTTGGAGGCCCAGATACGCAGTATTTT
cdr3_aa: CASSSGVGGPDTQYF

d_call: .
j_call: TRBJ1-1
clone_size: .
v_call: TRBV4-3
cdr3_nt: TGCGCCAGCAGCCAAGGGACAGCCAACACTGAAGCTTTCTTT
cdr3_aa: CASSQGTANTEAFF

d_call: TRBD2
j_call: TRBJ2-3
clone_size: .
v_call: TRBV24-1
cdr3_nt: TGTGCCACCAGTGAGTCTAGCGGAATCACAGATACGCAGTATTTT
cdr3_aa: CATSESSGITDTQYF

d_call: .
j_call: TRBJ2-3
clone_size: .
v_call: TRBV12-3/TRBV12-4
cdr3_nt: TGTGCCAGCGTAACGGTAGGAGTTAGCACAGATACGCAGTATTTT
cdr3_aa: CASVTVGVSTDTQYF

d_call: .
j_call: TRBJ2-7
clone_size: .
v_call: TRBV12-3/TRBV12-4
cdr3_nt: TGTGCCAGCAGTTTCATGCGATACGAGCAGTACTTC
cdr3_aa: CASSFMRYEQYF

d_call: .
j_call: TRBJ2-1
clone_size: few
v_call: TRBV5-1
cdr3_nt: TGCGCCAGCAGCTTGTCTGCAGGACGGGATGAGCAGTTCTTC
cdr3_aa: CASSLSAGRDEQFF

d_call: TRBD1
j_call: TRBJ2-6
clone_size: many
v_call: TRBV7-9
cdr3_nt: TGTGCCAGCAGCCCCGGGACAGGGTCTGGGGCCAACGTCCTGACTTTC
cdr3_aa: CASSPGTGSGANVLTF

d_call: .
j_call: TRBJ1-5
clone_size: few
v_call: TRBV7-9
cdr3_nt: TGTGCCAGCAGCTTCGTCGATCAGCCCCAGCATTTT
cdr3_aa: CASSFVDQPQHF

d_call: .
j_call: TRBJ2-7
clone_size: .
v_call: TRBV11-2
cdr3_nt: TGTGCCAGCAGCGTAGCCACGAGCTCCTACGAGCAGTACTTC
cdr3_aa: CASSVATSSYEQYF

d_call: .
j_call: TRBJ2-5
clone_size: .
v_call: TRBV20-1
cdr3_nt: TGCAGTGCTATTAACCTCGGTCGTAGGAGGGCCCGCGTGGAGACCCAGTACTTC
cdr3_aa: CSAINLGRRRARVETQYF

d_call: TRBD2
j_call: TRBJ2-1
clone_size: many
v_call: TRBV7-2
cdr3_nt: TGTGCCAGCAGCCCTAGCGGGGCTTACAATGAGCAGTTCTTC
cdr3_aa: CASSPSGAYNEQFF

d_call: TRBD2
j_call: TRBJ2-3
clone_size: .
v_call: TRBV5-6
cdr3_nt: TGTACCAGCAGCTTGGTGTTAGCGGGGGGGAACACAGATACGCAGTATTTT
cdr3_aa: CTSSLVLAGGNTDTQYF

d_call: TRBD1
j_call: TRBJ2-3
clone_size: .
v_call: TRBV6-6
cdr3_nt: TGTGCCAGCAGCTTACAGGGGGAGGTAGATACGCAGTATTTT
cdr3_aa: CASSLQGEVDTQYF